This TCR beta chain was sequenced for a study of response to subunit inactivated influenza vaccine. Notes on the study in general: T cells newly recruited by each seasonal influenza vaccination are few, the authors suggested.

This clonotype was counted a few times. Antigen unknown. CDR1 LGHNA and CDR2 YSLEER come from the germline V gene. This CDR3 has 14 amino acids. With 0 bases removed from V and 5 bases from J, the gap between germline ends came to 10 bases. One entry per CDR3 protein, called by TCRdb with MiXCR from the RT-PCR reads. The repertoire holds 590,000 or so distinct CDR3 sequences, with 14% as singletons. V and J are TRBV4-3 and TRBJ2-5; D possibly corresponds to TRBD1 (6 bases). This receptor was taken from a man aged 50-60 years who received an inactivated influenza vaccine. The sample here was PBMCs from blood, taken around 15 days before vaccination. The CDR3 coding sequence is TGCGCCAGCAGCCAAGAGACAGGCTTTGAGACCCAGTACTTC. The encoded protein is CASSQETGFETQYF.